The rows below give T cell receptor beta chains drawn from one sample of a study of PD-L1 blockade in urothelial cancer. The method was immunoSEQ multiplex PCR; TCRdb's version includes in-frame clones alone and lacks a portion of them. The sample has around 100,000 clones, roughly 88% seen once. The sample in question was PBMCs, obtained around atezolizumab (anti-PD-L1) treatment. The receptors originated from a man in his fifties or sixties with urothelial cancer. The CDR3 runs from the conserved cysteine through the conserved F or W. D genes are given only for firm matches. Clone size is stated in some rows and not others, as once, few, many or a class when expanded.

TRBJ1-2 | once | TRBV7-9 | NA | CASSADYYGYTF | TGTGCCAGCAGCGCTGACTACTATGGCTACACCTTC
TRBJ1-1 | once | TRBV2 | NA | CASSGQENTEAFF | TGTGCCAGCAGTGGACAAGAGAACACTGAAGCTTTCTTT
TRBJ1-5 | NA | TRBV6-1 | NA | CASSELVAQPQHF | TGTGCCAGCAGTGAATTGGTAGCTCAGCCCCAGCATTTT
TRBJ1-1 | NA | TRBV6-1 | NA | CASSEGAVGFNTEAFF | TGTGCCAGCAGTGAAGGGGCAGTTGGATTCAACACTGAAGCTTTCTTT
TRBJ2-7 | NA | TRBV20-1 | NA | CSGGDSYEQYF | TGCAGTGGCGGCGACTCCTACGAGCAGTACTTC
TRBJ2-7 | NA | TRBV2 | TRBD1 | CASVPGTGSYEQYF | TGTGCCAGCGTCCCCGGGACAGGGTCCTACGAGCAGTACTTC
TRBJ2-4 | NA | TRBV23-1 | TRBD1 | CASSQGQGIKNIQYF | TGCGCCAGCAGTCAAGGACAGGGGATCAAAAACATTCAGTACTTC
TRBJ2-7 | NA | TRBV9 | TRBD2 | CASSRLATDYEQYF | TGTGCCAGCAGCCGACTAGCGACGGACTACGAGCAGTACTTC
TRBJ2-3 | NA | TRBV13 | NA | CASSLESDGGLGTDTQYF | TGTGCCAGCAGCCTAGAAAGTGACGGTGGGCTTGGGACAGATACGCAGTATTTT
TRBJ2-1 | NA | TRBV11-2 | TRBD2 | CASSLLAGNYNEQFF | TGTGCCAGCAGCTTACTAGCGGGAAACTACAATGAGCAGTTCTTC
TRBJ1-1 | NA | TRBV4-1 | NA | CARTKRPGENTEAFF | TGCGCCAGGACGAAAAGACCGGGGGAGAACACTGAAGCTTTCTTT
TRBJ2-1 | NA | TRBV5-4 | TRBD2 | CASSDGLAGAREQFF | TGTGCCAGCAGCGACGGACTAGCGGGAGCGCGCGAGCAGTTCTTC
TRBJ1-2 | NA | TRBV30 | TRBD1 | CAGDRGYGYTF | TGTGCCGGGGACAGGGGTTATGGCTACACCTTC
TRBJ1-1 | NA | TRBV6-5 | NA | CASSYSRNTEAFF | TGTGCCAGCAGTTACTCGCGGAACACTGAAGCTTTCTTT
TRBJ1-1 | NA | TRBV10-3 | TRBD1 | CAIRGQGVEAFF | TGTGCCATCAGAGGCCAGGGGGTTGAAGCTTTCTTT
TRBJ2-7 | NA | TRBV5-4 | TRBD1 | CASSPRQGYEQYF | TGTGCCAGCAGCCCCAGACAGGGCTACGAGCAGTACTTC
TRBJ2-1 | NA | TRBV5-1 | NA | CASSVRSGSSYNEQFF | TGCGCCAGCAGCGTAAGAAGCGGAAGCTCCTACAATGAGCAGTTCTTC
TRBJ2-1 | NA | TRBV30 | TRBD2 | CAWRLAGARPGQFF | TGTGCCTGGAGGTTAGCGGGAGCCCGCCCCGGGCAGTTCTTC
TRBJ2-1 | NA | TRBV5-1 | TRBD2 | CASKREGHYNEQFF | TGCGCCAGCAAGCGGGAGGGCCATTACAATGAGCAGTTCTTC
TRBJ1-1 | NA | TRBV28 | NA | CASTSVSGTGILNTEAFF | TGTGCCAGCACCTCCGTGAGCGGGACGGGTATTCTGAACACTGAAGCTTTCTTT
TRBJ2-7 | few | TRBV5-4 | TRBD1 | CASSPSGTGSEQYF | TGTGCCAGCAGCCCGTCCGGGACAGGGAGCGAGCAGTACTTC
TRBJ1-3 | NA | TRBV6-1 | NA | CASSEAASGNTIYF | TGTGCCAGCAGTGAAGCGGCATCTGGAAACACCATATATTTT
TRBJ2-7 | NA | TRBV6-6 | TRBD2 | CASRLAGAFYEQYF | TGTGCCAGCAGGCTAGCGGGAGCTTTCTACGAGCAGTACTTC
TRBJ2-3 | NA | TRBV2 | NA | CASKGRVLTRGDTQYF | TGTGCCAGCAAAGGGCGGGTCCTCACCCGCGGAGATACGCAGTATTTT
TRBJ2-7 | NA | TRBV29-1 | TRBD1 | CSVFPGQSSYEQYF | TGCAGCGTGTTCCCGGGACAGAGCTCCTACGAGCAGTACTTC
TRBJ2-5 | NA | TRBV18 | TRBD2 | CASSSSGRGAETQYF | TGTGCCAGCTCATCCTCCGGGAGGGGGGCAGAGACCCAGTACTTC
TRBJ1-5 | once | TRBV6-6 | NA | CASSYDGNQPQHF | TGTGCCAGCAGTTACGACGGGAATCAGCCCCAGCATTTT
TRBJ1-1 | NA | TRBV28 | NA | CASVVRSMAFF | TGTGCCAGCGTAGTACGGAGCATGGCTTTCTTT
TRBJ2-7 | NA | TRBV27 | NA | CASSAQGSRYEQYF | TGTGCCAGCAGCGCGCAGGGGTCAAGATACGAGCAGTACTTC
TRBJ1-6 | NA | TRBV30 | NA | CAWNPSPASNSPLHF | TGTGCCTGGAACCCATCGCCAGCGTCGAATTCACCCCTCCACTTT
TRBJ1-1 | NA | TRBV28 | NA | CASRRTDSLYTEAFF | TGTGCCAGCAGGCGGACAGACTCCCTGTACACTGAAGCTTTCTTT
TRBJ2-7 | NA | TRBV15 | TRBD1 | CATSRPTQGAYEQYF | TGTGCCACCAGCAGACCTACCCAGGGGGCGTACGAGCAGTACTTC
TRBJ1-2 | NA | TRBV25-1 | NA | CASSRGVGGYTF | TGTGCCAGCAGTCGGGGGGTGGGTGGCTACACCTTC
TRBJ2-7 | NA | TRBV19 | TRBD1 | CASTPTGAAHEQYF | TGTGCCAGTACCCCGACAGGGGCAGCCCACGAGCAGTACTTC
TRBJ2-6 | once | TRBV5-6 | NA | CASSLPSSGANVLTF | TGTGCCAGCAGCCTACCAAGCTCTGGGGCCAACGTCCTGACTTTC
TRBJ2-7 | NA | TRBV7-2 | TRBD1 | CASSTTKGQGGISYEQYF | TGTGCCAGCAGCACTACGAAAGGACAGGGGGGGATCTCCTACGAGCAGTACTTC
TRBJ1-1 | NA | TRBV18 | NA | CASSPQGVEKAFF | TGTGCCAGCTCACCACAAGGGGTAGAGAAAGCTTTCTTT